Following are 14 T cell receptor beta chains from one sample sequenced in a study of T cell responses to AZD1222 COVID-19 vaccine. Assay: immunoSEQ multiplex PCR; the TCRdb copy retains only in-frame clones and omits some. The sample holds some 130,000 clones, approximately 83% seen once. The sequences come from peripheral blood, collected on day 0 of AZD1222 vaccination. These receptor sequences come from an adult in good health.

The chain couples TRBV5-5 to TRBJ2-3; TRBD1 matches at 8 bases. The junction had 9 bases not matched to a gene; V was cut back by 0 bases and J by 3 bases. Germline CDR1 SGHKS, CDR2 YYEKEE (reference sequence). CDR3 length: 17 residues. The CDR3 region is CASSLVTGGVRTDTQYF. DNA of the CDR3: TGTGCCAGCAGCTTGGTCACAGGGGGAGTGAGGACAGATACGCAGTATTTT. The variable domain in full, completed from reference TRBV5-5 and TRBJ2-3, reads DAGVTQSPTHLIKTRGQQVTLRCSPISGHKSVSWYQQVLGQGPQFIFQYYEKEERGRGNFPDRFSARQFPNYSSELNVNALLLGDSALYLCASSLVTGGVRTDTQYFGPGTRLTVL.

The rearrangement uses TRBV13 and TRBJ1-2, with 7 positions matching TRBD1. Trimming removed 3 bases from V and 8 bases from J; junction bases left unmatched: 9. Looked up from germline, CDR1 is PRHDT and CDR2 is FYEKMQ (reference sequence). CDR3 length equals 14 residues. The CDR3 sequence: CASSFGEGAQGYTF. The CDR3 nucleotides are TGTGCCAGCAGCTTCGGGGAGGGGGCGCAGGGCTACACCTTC.

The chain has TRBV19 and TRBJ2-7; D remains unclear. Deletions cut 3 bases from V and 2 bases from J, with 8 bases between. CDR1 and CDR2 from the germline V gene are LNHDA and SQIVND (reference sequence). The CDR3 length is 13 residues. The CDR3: CASSIDGPYEQYF. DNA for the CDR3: TGTGCCAGTAGTATCGACGGGCCCTACGAGCAGTACTTC.

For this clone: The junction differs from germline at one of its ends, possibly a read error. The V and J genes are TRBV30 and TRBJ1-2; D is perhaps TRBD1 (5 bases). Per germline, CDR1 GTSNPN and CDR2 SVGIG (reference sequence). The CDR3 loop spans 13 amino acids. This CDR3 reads CALARQINYSYTF. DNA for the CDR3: TGTGCCCTGGCCCGACAGATCAACTATAGCTACACCTTC.

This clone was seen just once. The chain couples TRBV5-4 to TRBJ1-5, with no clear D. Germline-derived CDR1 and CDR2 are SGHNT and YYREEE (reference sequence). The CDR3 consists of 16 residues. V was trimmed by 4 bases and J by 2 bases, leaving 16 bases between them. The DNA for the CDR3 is TGTGCCAGCAGCCTTGGGCCCTACGGGGGCAATCAGCCCCAGCATTTT. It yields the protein CASSLGPYGGNQPQHF. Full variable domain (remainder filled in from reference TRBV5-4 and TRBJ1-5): ETGVTQSPTHLIKTRGQQVTLRCSSQSGHNTVSWYQQALGQGPQFIFQYYREEENGRGNFPPRFSGLQFPNYSSELNVNALELDDSALYLCASSLGPYGGNQPQHFGDGTRLSIL.

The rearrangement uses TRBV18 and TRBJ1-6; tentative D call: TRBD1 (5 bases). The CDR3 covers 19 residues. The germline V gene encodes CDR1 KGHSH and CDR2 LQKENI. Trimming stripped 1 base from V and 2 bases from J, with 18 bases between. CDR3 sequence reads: CASSPRMAGGKTYNSPLHF. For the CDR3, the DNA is TGTGCCAGCTCACCACGGATGGCCGGGGGTAAAACCTATAATTCACCCCTCCACTTT.

The CDR3 here is CASSAAPGGSPLHF. Here the CDR3 DNA reads TGTGCCAGCAGCGCAGCCCCGGGAGGATCACCCCTCCACTTT. The chain links TRBV9 to TRBJ1-6; D is unclear. The CDR3 sequence is 14 residues long. The V gene lost 3 bases and the J gene lost 10 bases, with 14 bases spanning the gap. Germline CDR1 and CDR2: SGDLS and YYNGEE.

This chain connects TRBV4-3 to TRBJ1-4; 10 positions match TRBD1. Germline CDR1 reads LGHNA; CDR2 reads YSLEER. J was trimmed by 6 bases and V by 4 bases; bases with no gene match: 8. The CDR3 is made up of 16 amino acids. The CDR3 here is CASSRDRGRADEKLFF. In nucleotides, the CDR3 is TGCGCCAGCAGCCGGGACAGGGGCAGGGCGGATGAAAAACTGTTTTTT.

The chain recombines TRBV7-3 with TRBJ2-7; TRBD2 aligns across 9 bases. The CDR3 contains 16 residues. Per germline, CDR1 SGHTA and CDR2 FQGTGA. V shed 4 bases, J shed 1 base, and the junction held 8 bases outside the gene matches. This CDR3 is CASSSAGLAGSYEQYF. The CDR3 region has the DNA TGTGCCAGCAGCTCCGCGGGGCTAGCGGGGTCCTACGAGCAGTACTTC.

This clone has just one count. CDR3 bases: TGTGCCAGTAGTCCGACGGGGACGGGGAACACTGAAGCTTTCTTT. Translation gives CASSPTGTGNTEAFF. V usage is TRBV19 and J usage is TRBJ1-1; TRBD1 might be the D (5 bases). From germline, CDR1 is LNHDA and CDR2 SQIVND (reference sequence). The CDR3 length is 15 residues. V was pared by 5 bases and J by 1 base, with 14 bases between.

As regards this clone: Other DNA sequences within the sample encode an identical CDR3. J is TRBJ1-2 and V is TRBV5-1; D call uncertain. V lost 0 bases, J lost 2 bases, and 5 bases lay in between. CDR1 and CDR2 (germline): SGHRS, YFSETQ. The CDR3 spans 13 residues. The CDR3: CASSLDRNYGYTF. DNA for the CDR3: TGCGCCAGCAGCTTGGACAGAAACTATGGCTACACCTTC.

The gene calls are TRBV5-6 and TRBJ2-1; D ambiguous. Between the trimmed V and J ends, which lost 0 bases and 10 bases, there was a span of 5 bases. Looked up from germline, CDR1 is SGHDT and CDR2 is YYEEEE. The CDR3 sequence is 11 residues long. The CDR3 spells CASSLDGEQFF. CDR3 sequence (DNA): TGTGCCAGCAGCTTGGACGGCGAGCAGTTCTTC.

This CDR3 reads CASTTTSGSGETQYF. In nucleotides, the CDR3 is TGCGCCAGCACCACGACTAGCGGGAGTGGAGAGACCCAGTACTTC. V usage is TRBV10-1 and J usage is TRBJ2-5, with TRBD2 matching over 12 bases. In germline, CDR1 is WNHNN, CDR2 SYGVQD (reference sequence). The CDR3 has 15 residues. V lost 7 bases to trimming and J lost 4 bases; unmatched junction nucleotides: 7.

The CDR3 coding sequence is TGTGCCAGCACCCGGACAGCCTATAACACCGGGGAGCTGTTTTTT. This translates into CASTRTAYNTGELFF. The rearrangement uses TRBV27 and TRBJ2-2, with D possibly matching TRBD1 (6 bases). This CDR3 has 15 residues. V lost 7 bases and J 2 bases, leaving 14 bases between the germline ends. CDR1 and CDR2 (germline): MNHEY, SMNVEV (reference sequence).